A selection of T cell receptor beta chains follows, all from one sample in a study of molecular identifiers for immune sequencing clone quantification. TCRdb processed the PCR reads anew with MiXCR; each CDR3 protein has one entry. The sample has about 97,000 distinct CDR3 sequences; approximately 24% are singletons. The sample comprised naive CD8+ T cells from blood, with Jurkat cell RNA spiked in. Every receptor here comes from a human donor in good health. Some libraries in this study had Jurkat cell RNA spiked in. The CDR3 runs from the conserved cysteine through the conserved F or W. Fields, in order: D gene, clone size, V gene, J gene, CDR3 protein, CDR3 DNA. The D gene is left open where the match is weak. Clone size is not always given. Where it is, it says once, few, many or a class for expanded clones.

d_gene: TRBD1
abundance: few
v_gene: TRBV7-9
j_gene: TRBJ1-5
CDR3aa: CASSYDREGWQPQPF
CDR3nt: TGTGCCAGCAGCTACGACAGGGAGGGGTGGCAGCCCCAGCCTTTT

d_gene: -
abundance: many
v_gene: TRBV6-5
j_gene: TRBJ2-7
CDR3aa: CASSISDGYEQYF
CDR3nt: TGTGCCAGCAGTATATCGGACGGCTACGAGCAGTACTTC

d_gene: TRBD1
abundance: many
v_gene: TRBV7-9
j_gene: TRBJ1-1
CDR3aa: CASSLEGQGAAEAFF
CDR3nt: TGTGCCAGCAGCTTAGAAGGTCAGGGGGCGGCCGAAGCTTTCTTT

d_gene: -
abundance: few
v_gene: TRBV29-1
j_gene: TRBJ1-1
CDR3aa: CSVEEVNTEAFF
CDR3nt: TGCAGCGTTGAAGAGGTGAACACTGAAGCTTTCTTT

d_gene: -
abundance: many
v_gene: TRBV5-8
j_gene: TRBJ2-7
CDR3aa: CASSLGPPAARGPSYEQYF
CDR3nt: TGTGCCAGCAGCTTAGGCCCTCCCGCAGCCCGGGGACCTTCCTACGAGCAGTACTTC

d_gene: -
abundance: -
v_gene: TRBV30
j_gene: TRBJ2-7
CDR3aa: CAWWDVPYEQYF
CDR3nt: TGTGCCTGGTGGGACGTGCCCTACGAGCAGTACTTC

d_gene: -
abundance: few
v_gene: TRBV12-3/TRBV12-4
j_gene: TRBJ2-7
CDR3aa: CASSLVGRDEQYF
CDR3nt: TGTGCCAGCAGTTTAGTGGGCAGAGACGAGCAGTACTTC

d_gene: -
abundance: -
v_gene: TRBV4-2
j_gene: TRBJ2-6
CDR3aa: CASSQEEGSGANVLTF
CDR3nt: TGTGCCAGCAGCCAAGAGGAGGGCTCTGGGGCCAACGTCCTGACTTTC

d_gene: -
abundance: many
v_gene: TRBV14
j_gene: TRBJ2-5
CDR3aa: CASSQDVSWETQYF
CDR3nt: TGTGCCAGCAGCCAAGATGTCAGTTGGGAGACCCAGTACTTC

d_gene: TRBD2
abundance: many
v_gene: TRBV4-3
j_gene: TRBJ2-1
CDR3aa: CASSQALLGAGGLENEQFF
CDR3nt: TGCGCCAGCAGCCAAGCCCTTCTTGGAGCGGGGGGGTTAGAGAATGAGCAGTTCTTC

d_gene: TRBD2
abundance: many
v_gene: TRBV9
j_gene: TRBJ2-7
CDR3aa: CASSVAASGSYEQYF
CDR3nt: TGTGCCAGCAGCGTGGCTGCTAGCGGATCCTACGAGCAGTACTTC

d_gene: -
abundance: many
v_gene: TRBV20-1
j_gene: TRBJ2-7
CDR3aa: CSAREVTYEQYF
CDR3nt: TGCAGTGCTAGGGAGGTTACCTACGAGCAGTACTTC

d_gene: TRBD1
abundance: many
v_gene: TRBV12-3/TRBV12-4
j_gene: TRBJ2-7
CDR3aa: CASSWGTGDEQYF
CDR3nt: TGTGCCAGCAGTTGGGGGACAGGGGACGAGCAGTACTTC

d_gene: -
abundance: -
v_gene: TRBV4-3
j_gene: TRBJ2-2
CDR3aa: CASSQGIAITGELFF
CDR3nt: TGCGCCAGCAGCCAAGGGATCGCTATCACCGGGGAGCTGTTTTTT

d_gene: -
abundance: -
v_gene: TRBV5-3
j_gene: TRBJ2-7
CDR3aa: CASSLFQGGPNEQCF
CDR3nt: TGTGCCAGCAGCTTGTTTCAGGGGGGTCCTAACGAGCAGTGCTTC

d_gene: -
abundance: many
v_gene: TRBV2
j_gene: TRBJ2-2
CDR3aa: CASSEGMAGENTGELFF
CDR3nt: TGTGCCAGCAGTGAAGGTATGGCAGGCGAGAACACCGGGGAGCTGTTTTTT

d_gene: -
abundance: many
v_gene: TRBV13
j_gene: TRBJ1-2
CDR3aa: CASSHRQAELHYGYTF
CDR3nt: TGTGCCAGCAGCCACCGACAGGCAGAATTACACTATGGCTACACCTTC

d_gene: TRBD2
abundance: many
v_gene: TRBV29-1
j_gene: TRBJ2-3
CDR3aa: CSADGGALDTQYF
CDR3nt: TGCAGCGCCGACGGGGGGGCCCTAGATACGCAGTATTTT

d_gene: -
abundance: -
v_gene: TRBV6-2/TRBV6-3
j_gene: TRBJ1-5
CDR3aa: CASSPGWGNQPQHF
CDR3nt: TGTGCCAGCAGTCCCGGTTGGGGCAATCAGCCCCAGCATTTT

d_gene: -
abundance: -
v_gene: TRBV20-1
j_gene: TRBJ2-7
CDR3aa: CSADTGGSEQYF
CDR3nt: TGCAGTGCCGACACCGGCGGCTCCGAGCAGTACTTC

d_gene: -
abundance: many
v_gene: TRBV29-1
j_gene: TRBJ2-3
CDR3aa: CSVEYEGTQYF
CDR3nt: TGCAGCGTTGAATATGAAGGTACGCAGTATTTT

d_gene: TRBD2
abundance: many
v_gene: TRBV6-1
j_gene: TRBJ2-1
CDR3aa: CASSDWVFTSGEQFF
CDR3nt: TGTGCCAGCAGTGATTGGGTCTTCACTAGCGGTGAGCAGTTCTTC

d_gene: TRBD2
abundance: few
v_gene: TRBV28
j_gene: TRBJ2-1
CDR3aa: CASSLIGGGGYNEQFF
CDR3nt: TGTGCCAGCAGTTTAATCGGCGGCGGGGGATACAATGAGCAGTTCTTC

d_gene: -
abundance: many
v_gene: TRBV20-1
j_gene: TRBJ2-3
CDR3aa: CSARVTDTQYF
CDR3nt: TGCAGTGCTAGAGTCACAGATACGCAGTATTTT

d_gene: -
abundance: many
v_gene: TRBV20-1
j_gene: TRBJ1-5
CDR3aa: CSAVPGHRNQPQHF
CDR3nt: TGCAGTGCAGTACCTGGGCACCGCAATCAGCCCCAGCATTTT

d_gene: -
abundance: many
v_gene: TRBV7-9
j_gene: TRBJ2-5
CDR3aa: CASSDTRLSQETQYF
CDR3nt: TGTGCCAGCAGCGACACAAGGTTGTCCCAAGAGACCCAGTACTTC

d_gene: TRBD2
abundance: few
v_gene: TRBV12-5
j_gene: TRBJ2-1
CDR3aa: CASGLGAGGLGNEQFF
CDR3nt: TGTGCTAGTGGTTTGGGAGCGGGGGGGCTCGGCAATGAGCAGTTCTTC

d_gene: -
abundance: -
v_gene: TRBV20-1
j_gene: TRBJ2-7
CDR3aa: CSAFIRSTYEQYF
CDR3nt: TGCAGTGCTTTTATACGGTCAACCTACGAGCAGTACTTC

d_gene: -
abundance: many
v_gene: TRBV7-2
j_gene: TRBJ2-7
CDR3aa: CASSLNTAYEQYF
CDR3nt: TGTGCCAGCAGCTTAAACACTGCCTACGAGCAGTACTTC

d_gene: TRBD1
abundance: many
v_gene: TRBV5-1
j_gene: TRBJ1-5
CDR3aa: CASSLGQGIQPQHF
CDR3nt: TGCGCCAGCAGCTTGGGACAGGGTATACAGCCCCAGCATTTT

d_gene: TRBD2
abundance: few
v_gene: TRBV20-1
j_gene: TRBJ2-3
CDR3aa: CSARDLTSGGVSAQYF
CDR3nt: TGCAGTGCTAGAGACCTGACTAGCGGGGGGGTTTCGGCGCAGTATTTT

d_gene: -
abundance: many
v_gene: TRBV6-5
j_gene: TRBJ2-7
CDR3aa: CASSRDTNTAYEQYF
CDR3nt: TGTGCCAGCAGTCGGGACACGAACACCGCCTACGAGCAGTACTTC

d_gene: TRBD2
abundance: many
v_gene: TRBV30
j_gene: TRBJ2-3
CDR3aa: CAWSTSGGTDTQYF
CDR3nt: TGTGCCTGGAGTACTAGCGGGGGCACAGATACGCAGTATTTT

d_gene: -
abundance: many
v_gene: TRBV7-9
j_gene: TRBJ2-7
CDR3aa: CASSPVGAGRGKLHEQYF
CDR3nt: TGTGCCAGCAGCCCGGTTGGGGCAGGTCGGGGAAAGCTTCACGAGCAGTACTTC

d_gene: TRBD2
abundance: -
v_gene: TRBV4-1
j_gene: TRBJ2-7
CDR3aa: CASKGTSGGGEQYF
CDR3nt: TGCGCCAGCAAAGGGACTAGCGGGGGGGGCGAGCAGTACTTC